This is a list of T cell receptor beta chains from one sample in a study of patients and donors after allogeneic stem cell transplantation. TCRdb recomputed calls from the RT-PCR reads with MiXCR, one row per CDR3 protein. Of around 27,000 distinct CDR3 sequences in the sample, around 7.4% were seen once. Sequencing was done on a sample of blood, either unsorted or a sorted T cell fraction (not recorded which). These receptor sequences come from a human donor who was either an allogeneic HSCT recipient or a stem cell or donor lymphocyte infusion donor (not recorded which). It is not recorded whose cells these are; they may come from a transplant donor. The CDR3 runs from the conserved cysteine through the conserved F or W. The order of the fields is clone size, V gene, CDR3 protein. Rows give clone size only sometimes, using once, few, many, or a class for an expanded clone.

clone size: .
V gene: TRBV7-9
CDR3 protein: CASSLSSAIYGYTF

clone size: many
V gene: TRBV6-5
CDR3 protein: CASTAASYEQYF

clone size: medium-sized
V gene: TRBV29-1
CDR3 protein: CSGRPGYGYTF

clone size: many
V gene: TRBV2
CDR3 protein: CASSEGRVGTEAFF

clone size: .
V gene: TRBV24-1
CDR3 protein: CATSGEIYGYTF

clone size: few
V gene: TRBV6-1
CDR3 protein: CASSENTRGWDYEQYF

clone size: few
V gene: TRBV9
CDR3 protein: CASTVGLGGYNEQFF

clone size: many
V gene: TRBV7-9
CDR3 protein: CASSDRGLDTEAFF

clone size: .
V gene: TRBV24-1
CDR3 protein: CATGQGFEQFF

clone size: many
V gene: TRBV9
CDR3 protein: CASSVDLYQPQHF

clone size: many
V gene: TRBV2
CDR3 protein: CASSAERGLGAFF

clone size: .
V gene: TRBV20-1
CDR3 protein: CSAIEGHRVRAYEQYF

clone size: many
V gene: TRBV20-1
CDR3 protein: CSAPLWSRGETQYF

clone size: few
V gene: TRBV27
CDR3 protein: CASSFSGNNYGYTF

clone size: many
V gene: TRBV20-1
CDR3 protein: CSASFITLGDQPQHF

clone size: many
V gene: TRBV7-8
CDR3 protein: CASSSGTRVNNSPLHF

clone size: once
V gene: TRBV7-9
CDR3 protein: CASSSPSGRAGANVLTF

clone size: many
V gene: TRBV5-1
CDR3 protein: CASSLKAEFYEQYF

clone size: .
V gene: TRBV6-5
CDR3 protein: CASSYGTTIDTQYF

clone size: once
V gene: TRBV5-1
CDR3 protein: CASSLLSAGSYEQYF

clone size: .
V gene: TRBV20-1
CDR3 protein: CSARVVAKNIQYF

clone size: large
V gene: TRBV20-1
CDR3 protein: CSASAGALSGYGYTF

clone size: few
V gene: TRBV7-6
CDR3 protein: CASSFVTGETEAFF

clone size: few
V gene: TRBV7-9
CDR3 protein: CASRRGYEQYF

clone size: many
V gene: TRBV20-1
CDR3 protein: CSATGRGAREQYF